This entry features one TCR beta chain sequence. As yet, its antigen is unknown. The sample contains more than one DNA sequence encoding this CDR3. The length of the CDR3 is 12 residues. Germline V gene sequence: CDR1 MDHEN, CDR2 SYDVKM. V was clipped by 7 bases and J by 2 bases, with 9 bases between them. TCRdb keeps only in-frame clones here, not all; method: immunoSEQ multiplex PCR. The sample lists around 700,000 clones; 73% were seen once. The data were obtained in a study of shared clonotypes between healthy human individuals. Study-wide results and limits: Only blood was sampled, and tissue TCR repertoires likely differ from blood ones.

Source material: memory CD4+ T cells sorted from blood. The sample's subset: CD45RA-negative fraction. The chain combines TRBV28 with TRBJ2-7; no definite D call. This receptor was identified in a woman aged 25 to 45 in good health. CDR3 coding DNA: TGTGCCAGCACACGGGCTACCTACGAGCAGTACTTC. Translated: CASTRATYEQYF.